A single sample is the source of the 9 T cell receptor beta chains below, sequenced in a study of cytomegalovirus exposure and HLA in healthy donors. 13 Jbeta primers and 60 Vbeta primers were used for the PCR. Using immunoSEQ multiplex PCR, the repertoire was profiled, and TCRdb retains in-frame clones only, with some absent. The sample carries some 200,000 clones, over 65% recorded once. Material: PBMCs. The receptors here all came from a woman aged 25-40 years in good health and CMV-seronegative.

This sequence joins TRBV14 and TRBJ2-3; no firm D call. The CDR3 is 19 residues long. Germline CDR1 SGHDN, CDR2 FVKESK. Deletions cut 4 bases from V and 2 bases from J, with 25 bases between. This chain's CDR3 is CASSRYLSGSSIHTDTQYF. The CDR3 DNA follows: TGTGCCAGCAGCCGGTACCTCTCAGGCTCCTCTATCCACACAGATACGCAGTATTTT.

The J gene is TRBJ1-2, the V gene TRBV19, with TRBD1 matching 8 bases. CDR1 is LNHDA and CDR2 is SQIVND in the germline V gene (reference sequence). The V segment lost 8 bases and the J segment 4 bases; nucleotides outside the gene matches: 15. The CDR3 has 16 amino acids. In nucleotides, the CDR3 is TGTGCCAGTTCTACACCTCGACAGGGGCATACCTATGGCTACACCTTC. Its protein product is CASSTPRQGHTYGYTF. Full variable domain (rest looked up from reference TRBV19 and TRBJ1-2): DGGITQSPKYLFRKEGQNVTLSCEQNLNHDAMYWYRQDPGQGLRLIYYSQIVNDFQKGDIAEGYSVSREKKESFPLTVTSAQKNPTAFYLCASSTPRQGHTYGYTFGSGTRLTVV.

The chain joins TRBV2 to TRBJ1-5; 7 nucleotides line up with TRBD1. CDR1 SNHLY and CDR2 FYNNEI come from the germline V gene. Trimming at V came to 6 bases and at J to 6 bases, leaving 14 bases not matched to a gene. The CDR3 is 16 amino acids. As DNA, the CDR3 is TGTGCCAGCAGGTCCGCCGACAGGGTGGGGAGTCAGCCCCAGCATTTT. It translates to CASRSADRVGSQPQHF.

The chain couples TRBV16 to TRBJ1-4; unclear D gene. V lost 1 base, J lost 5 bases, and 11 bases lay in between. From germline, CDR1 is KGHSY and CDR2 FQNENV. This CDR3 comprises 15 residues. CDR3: CASSQLRVSNEKLFF. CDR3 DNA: TGTGCCAGCAGCCAATTGAGGGTTTCAAATGAAAAACTGTTTTTT.

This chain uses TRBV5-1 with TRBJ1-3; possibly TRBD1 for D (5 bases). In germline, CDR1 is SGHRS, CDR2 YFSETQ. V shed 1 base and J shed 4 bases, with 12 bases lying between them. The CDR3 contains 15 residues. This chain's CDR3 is CASSLILGGGNTIYF. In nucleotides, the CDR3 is TGCGCCAGCAGCTTGATTTTGGGGGGAGGAAACACCATATATTTT.

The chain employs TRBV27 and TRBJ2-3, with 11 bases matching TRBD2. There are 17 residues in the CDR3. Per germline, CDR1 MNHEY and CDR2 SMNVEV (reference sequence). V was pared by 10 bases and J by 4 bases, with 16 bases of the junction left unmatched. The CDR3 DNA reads TGTGCCACACGCCGGACTAGCGGGCAAAACGTCCCAGATACGCAGTATTTT. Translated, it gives CATRRTSGQNVPDTQYF.

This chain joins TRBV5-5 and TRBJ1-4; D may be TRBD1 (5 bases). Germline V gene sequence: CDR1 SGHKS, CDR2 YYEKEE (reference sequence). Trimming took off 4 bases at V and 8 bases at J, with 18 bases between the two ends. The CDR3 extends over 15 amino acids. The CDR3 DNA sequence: TGTGCCAGCAGCCTATGGGGGGGGACGGGGGAAAAACTGTTTTTT. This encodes CASSLWGGTGEKLFF.

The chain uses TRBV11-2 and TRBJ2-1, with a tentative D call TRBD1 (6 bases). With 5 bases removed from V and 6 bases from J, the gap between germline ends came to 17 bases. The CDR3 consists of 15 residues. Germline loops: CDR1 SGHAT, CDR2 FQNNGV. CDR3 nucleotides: TGTGCCAGCAGCGGCTCGAGGGGGTTCATCAATGAGCAGTTCTTC. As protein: CASSGSRGFINEQFF.

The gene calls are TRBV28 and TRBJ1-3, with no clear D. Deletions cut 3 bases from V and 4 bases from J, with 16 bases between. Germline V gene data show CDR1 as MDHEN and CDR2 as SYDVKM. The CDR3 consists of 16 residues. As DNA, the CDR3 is TGTGCCAGCAGTTTGACCAGGATCGTCTCGGGAAACACCATATATTTT. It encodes CASSLTRIVSGNTIYF.